Shown below are 7 T cell receptor beta chains from a single sample sequenced in a study of cytomegalovirus exposure and HLA in healthy donors. Primers for the PCR totalled 60 Vbeta and 13 Jbeta. This table comes from immunoSEQ multiplex PCR, and its TCRdb copy is limited to in-frame clones, with some not included. The table includes approximately 190,000 clones, approximately 84% detected once. The sequenced material came from PBMCs. The receptors shown here come from a woman in her 50s in good health and CMV-seropositive.

Details on this clone: At one end the junction does not follow the germline gene, possibly because of a read error. This chain joins TRBV18 and TRBJ2-5; TRBD2 matches 8 bases. CDR1 KGHSH and CDR2 LQKENI come from the germline V gene. The CDR3 is 13 residues long. For the CDR3, the DNA is TGTGCCACCTCACTAGCGGACCAAGAGACCCAGTACTTC. Translating it yields CATSLADQETQYF. Full variable domain (outside the CDR3, taken from reference TRBV18 and TRBJ2-5): NAGVMQNPRHLVRRRGQEARLRCSPMKGHSHVYWYRQLPEEGLKFMVYLQKENIIDESGMPKERFSAEFPKEGPSILRIQQVVRGDSAAYFCATSLADQETQYFGPGTRLLVL.

The CDR3 coding sequence is TGTGCCAGCAGCTCCGGGACAGGGGGGAGGACCAAAAACATTCAGTACTTC. It encodes CASSSGTGGRTKNIQYF. This rearrangement joins TRBV4-2 to TRBJ2-4, with 11 positions matching TRBD1. The CDR3 is 17 amino acids. Unmatched junction bases numbered 8, after V lost 5 bases and J lost 2 bases. The germline V gene encodes CDR1 LGHNA and CDR2 YNFKEQ.

V and J are TRBV7-3 and TRBJ2-5; 7 bases fit TRBD1. Germline V CDR1 and CDR2: SGHTA, FQGTGA. CDR3 length: 15 residues. The junction had 11 bases not matched to a gene; V was cut back by 5 bases and J by 5 bases. In DNA, the CDR3 is TGTGCCAGCAGCCCGAGCCCGAACAGGGGTGAGACCCAGTACTTC. This sequence encodes CASSPSPNRGETQYF.

The CDR3 DNA sequence: TGTGCCAGCAGCCCGACGACAGGCTCTGGAAACACCATATATTTT. The encoded protein is CASSPTTGSGNTIYF. J is TRBJ1-3 and V is TRBV7-2; the D gene is possibly TRBD1 (6 bases). Trimming removed 5 bases from V and 0 bases from J, with 11 bases in between. The CDR3 is made up of 15 amino acids. Germline CDR1 reads SGHTA; CDR2 reads FQGNSA.

V is TRBV11-2 and J is TRBJ2-1; a possible D gene is TRBD2 (6 bases). The CDR3 consists of 12 residues. Germline V gives CDR1 SGHAT, CDR2 FQNNGV. Deletions cut 5 bases from V and 4 bases from J, with 6 bases between. CDR3 loop: CASSGTYNEQFF. CDR3 bases: TGTGCCAGCAGCGGGACTTACAATGAGCAGTTCTTC.

The V gene is TRBV7-8, the J gene TRBJ1-3; D unresolved. The ends were cut back, 1 base at V and 0 bases at J, with 13 bases in the middle. Germline V lookup: CDR1 SGHVS, CDR2 FQNEAQ. CDR3 length: 17 residues. CDR3 sequence reads: CASSLVAGFSSGNTIYF. The CDR3, as DNA: TGTGCCAGCAGCTTAGTCGCGGGTTTCAGCTCTGGAAACACCATATATTTT.

This clone was seen a handful of times. The V and J genes are TRBV6-6 and TRBJ1-4, with D possibly TRBD1 on 5 matching bases. CDR1 and CDR2 from the germline V gene are MNHNY and SVGAGI (reference sequence). V was cut by 2 bases and J by 8 bases, with 9 bases left in between. The length of the CDR3 is 13 residues. CDR3 coding DNA: TGTGCCAGCAGTTACAGGGGTGGGGAAAAACTGTTTTTT. Protein product: CASSYRGGEKLFF.